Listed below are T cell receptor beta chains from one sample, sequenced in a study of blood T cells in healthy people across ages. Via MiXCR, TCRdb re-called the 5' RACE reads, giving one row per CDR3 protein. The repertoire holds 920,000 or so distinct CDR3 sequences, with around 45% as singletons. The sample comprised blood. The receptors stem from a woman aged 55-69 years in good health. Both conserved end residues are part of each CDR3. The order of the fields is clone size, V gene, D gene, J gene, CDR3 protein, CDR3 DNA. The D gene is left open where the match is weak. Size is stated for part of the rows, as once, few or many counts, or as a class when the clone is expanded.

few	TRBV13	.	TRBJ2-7	CASSGGGPPHHEQYF	TGTGCCAGCAGTGGCGGCGGTCCGCCCCACCACGAGCAGTACTTC
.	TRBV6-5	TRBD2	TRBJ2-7	CATTLAGSYEQYF	TGTGCCACTACATTAGCGGGATCCTACGAGCAGTACTTC
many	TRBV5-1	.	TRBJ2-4	CASSFGGPKNIQYF	TGCGCCAGCAGCTTTGGGGGCCCCAAAAACATTCAGTACTTC
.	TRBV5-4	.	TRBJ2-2	CASSREPGTQNTGELFF	TGTGCCAGCAGCCGGGAGCCCGGGACGCAAAACACCGGGGAGCTGTTTTTT
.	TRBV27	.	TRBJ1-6	CASRRRNSYNSPLHF	TGTGCCAGCAGGCGCCGAAACTCCTATAATTCACCCCTCCACTTT
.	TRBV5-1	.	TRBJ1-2	CASSLEDYGYTF	TGCGCCAGCAGCTTGGAAGACTATGGCTACACCTTC
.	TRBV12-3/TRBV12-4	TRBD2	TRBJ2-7	CASSFRSLADEQYF	TGTGCCAGCAGTTTTAGGTCTCTAGCGGACGAGCAGTACTTC
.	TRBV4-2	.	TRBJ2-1	CASSQKIGTGYNEQFF	TGTGCCAGCAGCCAAAAAATCGGGACTGGATACAATGAGCAGTTCTTC
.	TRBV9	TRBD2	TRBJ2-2	CASSVELLAGDANTGELFF	TGTGCCAGCAGCGTGGAATTGCTAGCGGGAGACGCGAACACCGGGGAGCTGTTTTTT
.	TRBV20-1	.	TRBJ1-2	CSARDRTNYGYTF	TGCAGTGCTAGAGACAGAACTAACTATGGCTACACCTTC
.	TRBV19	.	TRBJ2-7	CASSTTGTPGYEQYF	TGTGCCAGTAGTACGACCGGGACACCTGGTTACGAGCAGTACTTC
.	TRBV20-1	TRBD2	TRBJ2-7	CSAVTSGAYEQYF	TGCAGTGCTGTGACTAGCGGAGCCTACGAGCAGTACTTC
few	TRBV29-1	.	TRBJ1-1	CSVARGMNTEAFF	TGCAGCGTCGCACGGGGTATGAACACTGAAGCTTTCTTT
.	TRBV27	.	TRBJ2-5	CAGSLVRSGQETQYF	TGTGCCGGCAGTTTAGTGCGGTCGGGCCAAGAGACCCAGTACTTC
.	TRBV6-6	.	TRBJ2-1	CASSPGGGHTYNEQFF	TGTGCCAGCAGCCCGGGGGGCGGTCATACCTACAATGAGCAGTTCTTC
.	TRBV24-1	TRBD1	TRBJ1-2	CATRGTGNGYTF	TGTGCCACCAGAGGGACAGGGAACGGCTACACCTTC
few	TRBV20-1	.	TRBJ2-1	CSARGTQYYNEQFF	TGCAGTGCTAGAGGGACTCAGTATTACAATGAGCAGTTCTTC
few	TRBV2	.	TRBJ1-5	CASSERRAHQPQHF	TGTGCCAGCAGTGAGCGCAGGGCGCATCAGCCCCAGCATTTT
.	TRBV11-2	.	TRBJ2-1	CASSSEGGQQFF	TGTGCCAGCAGCAGCGAAGGGGGGCAGCAGTTCTTC
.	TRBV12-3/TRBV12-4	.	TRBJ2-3	CASSPGPGREGTDTQYF	TGTGCCAGCAGTCCCGGTCCAGGCAGAGAGGGCACAGATACGCAGTATTTT
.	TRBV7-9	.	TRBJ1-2	CASSLNNRMGDGYTF	TGTGCCAGCAGCTTGAATAATAGGATGGGGGATGGCTACACCTTC
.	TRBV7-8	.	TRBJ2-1	CASSLSTMGNNEQFF	TGTGCCAGCAGCTTAAGTACCATGGGGAACAATGAGCAGTTCTTC
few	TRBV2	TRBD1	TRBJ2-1	CASPPGTGNEQFF	TGTGCCAGCCCCCCCGGGACAGGGAATGAGCAGTTCTTC
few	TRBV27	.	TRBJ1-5	CASNPTASSNQPQHF	TGTGCCAGCAATCCCACAGCCTCTAGCAATCAGCCCCAGCATTTT
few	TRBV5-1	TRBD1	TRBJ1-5	CASSLGGTGSSNQPQHF	TGCGCCAGCAGCTTGGGGGGGACAGGTTCTAGCAATCAGCCCCAGCATTTT
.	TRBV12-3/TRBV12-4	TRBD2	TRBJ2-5	CASGTGTSGLGETQYF	TGTGCCAGCGGGACCGGGACTAGCGGGTTAGGAGAGACCCAGTACTTC
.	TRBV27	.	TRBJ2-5	CASSFLGSPETQYF	TGTGCCAGCAGTTTTCTGGGGAGCCCGGAGACCCAGTACTTC
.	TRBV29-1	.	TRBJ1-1	CSVSLLGPPRLRAFF	TGCAGCGTATCACTTCTGGGCCCACCACGATTGAGGGCTTTCTTT
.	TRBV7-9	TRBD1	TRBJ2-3	CASSVQGRRTDTQYF	TGTGCCAGCAGCGTACAGGGGCGCCGCACAGATACGCAGTATTTT
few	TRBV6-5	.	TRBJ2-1	CASSVALYNEQFF	TGTGCCAGCAGTGTCGCGCTCTACAATGAGCAGTTCTTC
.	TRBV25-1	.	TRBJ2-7	CASSDGKGLDNEQYF	TGTGCCAGCAGTGATGGGAAGGGATTGGACAATGAGCAGTACTTC
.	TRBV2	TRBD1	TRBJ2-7	CARGQGSSYEQYF	TGTGCCAGAGGACAGGGTTCATCCTACGAGCAGTACTTC
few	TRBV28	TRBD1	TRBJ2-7	CASSTTGTGGHEQYF	TGTGCCAGCAGTACTACCGGGACAGGGGGCCACGAGCAGTACTTC
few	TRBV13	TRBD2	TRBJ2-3	CASSLSGLAGADTQYF	TGTGCCAGCAGCTTATCGGGACTAGCGGGAGCCGATACGCAGTATTTT
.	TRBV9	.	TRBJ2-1	CASSAHRGNSYNEQFF	TGTGCCAGCAGCGCCCACCGGGGGAACTCCTACAATGAGCAGTTCTTC
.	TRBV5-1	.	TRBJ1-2	CASSLAAAGYGYTF	TGCGCCAGCAGCTTGGCCGCGGCTGGCTATGGCTACACCTTC
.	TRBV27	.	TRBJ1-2	CASSFFPGRHYGYTF	TGTGCCAGCAGTTTTTTTCCGGGACGGCACTATGGCTACACCTTC
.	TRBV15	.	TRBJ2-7	CATSSLGNYEQYF	TGTGCCACCAGCAGCCTAGGCAACTACGAGCAGTACTTC
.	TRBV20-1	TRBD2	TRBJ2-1	CSASPRTSGASLKTQFF	TGCAGTGCTAGCCCCCGGACTAGCGGTGCGTCTCTGAAGACCCAGTTCTTC
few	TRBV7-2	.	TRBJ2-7	CASSHMGYEQYF	TGTGCCAGCAGCCATATGGGATACGAGCAGTACTTC
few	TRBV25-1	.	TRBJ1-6	CASSVLSGMGDSPLHF	TGTGCCAGCAGTGTTTTATCAGGGATGGGGGATTCACCCCTCCACTTT
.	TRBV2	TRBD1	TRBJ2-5	CASTDIKTGNGETQYF	TGTGCCAGCACAGACATTAAGACAGGGAATGGAGAGACCCAGTACTTC
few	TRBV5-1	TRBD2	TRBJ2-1	CASSSGLADNEQFF	TGCGCCAGCAGCTCCGGACTAGCGGACAATGAGCAGTTCTTC
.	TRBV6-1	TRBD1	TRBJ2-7	CASSESSQGVYEQYF	TGTGCCAGCAGTGAATCTTCACAGGGGGTCTACGAGCAGTACTTC
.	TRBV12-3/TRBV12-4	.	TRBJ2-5	CASSPDSHSQETQYF	TGTGCCAGCAGTCCCGACAGCCACTCCCAAGAGACCCAGTACTTC
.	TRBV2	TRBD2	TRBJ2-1	CASSELAGGPTSFF	TGTGCCAGCAGTGAACTAGCGGGAGGTCCAACCTCGTTCTTC
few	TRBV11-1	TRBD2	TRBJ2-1	CASSSRASGGNEQFF	TGTGCCAGCAGCTCAAGGGCTAGCGGGGGGAATGAGCAGTTCTTC
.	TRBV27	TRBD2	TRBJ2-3	CASSRTSSVGTQYF	TGTGCCAGCAGTAGGACTAGTTCGGTAGGTACGCAGTATTTT
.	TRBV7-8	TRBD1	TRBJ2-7	CASSPGGTGREQYF	TGTGCCAGCAGCCCTGGGGGGACAGGGCGCGAGCAGTACTTC
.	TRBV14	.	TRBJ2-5	CASSLGGSQYF	TGTGCCAGCAGCCTTGGGGGATCCCAGTACTTC
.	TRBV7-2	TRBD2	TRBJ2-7	CASSPHSGRVPEQYF	TGTGCCAGCAGCCCCCATAGCGGGAGGGTACCTGAGCAGTACTTC
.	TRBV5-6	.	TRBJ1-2	CASSVGGASYGYTF	TGTGCCAGCAGCGTGGGGGGCGCGAGCTATGGCTACACCTTC